Each of the 32 T cell receptor beta chains below was sequenced from the same sample in a study of blood T cells in healthy people across ages. The second PCR ran roughly 7 to 12 cycles with a sample-barcoded 5' primer and J-beta primers. One entry per CDR3 protein results from TCRdb running MiXCR on the 5' RACE reads. In the table there are around 710,000 distinct CDR3 sequences, roughly 41% of which are singletons. Material: blood. All receptors derive from a woman aged 55-69 years in good health.

The chain joins TRBV3-1 to TRBJ1-4; 7 bases agree with TRBD1. In germline, CDR1 is LGHDT, CDR2 YNNKEL (reference sequence). This CDR3 spans 15 amino acids. With V trimmed by 4 bases and J by 7 bases, 9 bases remained unmatched. The CDR3 loop reads CASSRPYGTAEKLFF. CDR3 DNA sequence: TGTGCCAGCAGCCGGCCCTACGGGACAGCTGAAAAACTGTTTTTT.

This clonotype was found many times. The chain joins TRBV7-7 to TRBJ2-1; 10 bases map to TRBD1. Germline assignment: CDR1 SSHAT and CDR2 FNYEAQ (reference sequence). This CDR3 has 15 residues. CDR3 in amino acids: CASSRGGQGLDEQFF. CDR3 nucleotide sequence: TGTGCTAGCTCTCGGGGGGGACAGGGGTTGGATGAGCAGTTCTTC.

V usage is TRBV18 and J usage is TRBJ1-2, with 7 nucleotides matching TRBD1. The CDR3 extends over 14 amino acids. Germline loops: CDR1 KGHSH, CDR2 LQKENI. With V trimmed by 6 bases and J by 4 bases, 8 bases remained unmatched. The CDR3 DNA is TGTGCCAGCTCCCAGGGGGACAGATTCTATGGCTACACCTTC. This translates into CASSQGDRFYGYTF. Based on the CDR3 plus reference TRBV18 and TRBJ1-2, the full variable domain is NAGVMQNPRHLVRRRGQEARLRCSPMKGHSHVYWYRQLPEEGLKFMVYLQKENIIDESGMPKERFSAEFPKEGPSILRIQQVVRGDSAAYFCASSQGDRFYGYTFGSGTRLTVV.

This chain links TRBV11-2 with TRBJ2-2; 8 bases match TRBD1. Germline CDR1 is SGHAT and CDR2 is FQNNGV. J gave up 1 base and V 0 bases, and 4 bases lay outside the gene matches. This CDR3 is 17 amino acids long. The CDR3 DNA sequence: TGTGCCAGCAGCTTAGATGGCGGGACAGGGAACACCGGGGAGCTGTTTTTT. Translated, it gives CASSLDGGTGNTGELFF.

Only a few counts were recorded for this clonotype. A much larger clone is a single base away; this may be a read error. The chain uses TRBV7-3 and TRBJ2-3; 7 nucleotides line up with TRBD2. The germline V gene has CDR1 SGHTA and CDR2 FQGTGA. After removal of 4 bases from V and 4 bases from J, the junction contained 8 bases not matched to a gene. CDR3 length: 15 residues. Here the CDR3 reads CASSSGRAGSDTQYF. The CDR3 region has the DNA TGTGCCAGCAGCTCAGGACGAGCGGGATCAGATACGCAGTATTTT. The whole variable domain, remainder taken from reference TRBV7-3 and TRBJ2-3, is GAGVSQTPSNKVTEKGKYVELRCDPISGHTALYWYRQSLGQGPEFLIYFQGTGAADDSGLPNDRFFAVRPEGSVSTLKIQRTERGDSAVYLCASSSGRAGSDTQYFGPGTRLTVL.

The chain carries TRBV3-1 and TRBJ1-1, with D possibly TRBD1 on 6 matching bases. V lost 3 bases and J 0 bases, leaving 14 bases between the germline ends. Germline V lookup: CDR1 LGHDT, CDR2 YNNKEL (reference sequence). The CDR3 length is 16 residues. CDR3 loop: CASSQRGGGLNTEAFF. CDR3 sequence (DNA): TGTGCCAGCAGCCAGAGAGGGGGGGGGCTGAACACTGAAGCTTTCTTT.

To note about this clonotype: The junction departs from germline at one end; a sequencing error may be responsible. J is TRBJ2-1 and V is TRBV11-2, with a weak D call TRBD1 (5 bases). The CDR3 is 15 residues long. Germline V CDR1 and CDR2: SGHAT, FQNNGV. CDR3 sequence (DNA): TGTGCCAGCAGCTTAGAAGGGGCCTCCTACAGTGAGCAGTTCTTC. It codes for CASSLEGASYSEQFF.

This clonotype has ten or more counts. The chain recombines TRBV7-2 with TRBJ2-6; D unclear. The CDR3 spans 14 residues. V gave up 10 bases and J gave up 0 bases, with 10 bases separating them. Germline CDR1 and CDR2: SGHTA and FQGNSA. As DNA, the CDR3 is TGTGCCACCAGAACCGGCTCTGGGGCCAACGTCCTGACTTTC. Amino acids: CATRTGSGANVLTF.

V gene TRBV21-1 combines with J gene TRBJ2-6; the table's D gene call, TRBD1, was not cross checked with the DNA. TRBV21-1 represents a pseudogene. This CDR3 is built from 20 residues. The CDR3 DNA reads as TGTGCCAGCAGCACCAAGGAACACAGGCAAAAATTCTCTGGGGCCAACGTCCTGACTTTC. Its protein product is CASSTKEHRQKFSGANVLTF.

The CDR3 DNA reads as TGCAGTGCTAGAGATTCACGAGCGGGGGGGCCGGGTGAGACCCAGTTCTTC. This sequence encodes CSARDSRAGGPGETQFF. This chain links TRBV20-1 with TRBJ2-1; 10 bases align to TRBD2. This CDR3 spans 17 amino acids. V was clipped by 0 bases and J by 13 bases; unmatched bases: 18. Germline V gene sequence: CDR1 DFQATT, CDR2 SNEGSKA (reference sequence).

This clonotype was picked up many times. V gene TRBV20-1 combines with J gene TRBJ2-7; weak D call: TRBD2 (6 bases). From germline, CDR1 is DFQATT and CDR2 SNEGSKA (reference sequence). The CDR3 runs to 14 residues. V shed 6 bases and J shed 2 bases, with 17 bases lying between them. Here the CDR3 DNA reads TGCAGTGCCCTCGCCGGGACTGCAACCTACGAGCAGTACTTC. Translation gives CSALAGTATYEQYF.

The rearrangement links TRBV27 to TRBJ2-7, with TRBD2 matching 9 bases. The length of the CDR3 is 14 residues. The germline V gene encodes CDR1 MNHEY and CDR2 SMNVEV (reference sequence). This chain's CDR3 is CGGGGDPAPYEQYF. The DNA for the CDR3 is TGTGGGGGCGGGGGGGATCCTGCCCCCTACGAGCAGTACTTC.

The table lists this clonotype with many counts. The chain links TRBV6-2 or TRBV6-3 to TRBJ2-5; 9 nucleotides match TRBD2. Germline V gives CDR1 MNHEY, CDR2 SVGEGT. The length of the CDR3 is 16 residues. Unmatched junction bases numbered 7, after V lost 3 bases and J lost 2 bases. The CDR3 loop reads CASSYLAGLLQETQYF. CDR3 bases: TGTGCCAGCAGTTATCTAGCGGGATTGCTTCAAGAGACCCAGTACTTC.

There are a few counts of this clonotype. The gene calls are TRBV3-1 and TRBJ1-2; D remains ambiguous. Per the germline V gene, CDR1 is LGHDT and CDR2 is YNNKEL (reference sequence). V was shortened by 1 base and J by 8 bases, with 14 bases between the two germline ends. This CDR3 is built from 14 residues. The CDR3 nucleotides are TGTGCCAGCAGCCAAGTCACGGTCCAATCGGGCTACACCTTC. The encoded protein is CASSQVTVQSGYTF.

A few counts support this clonotype. One end of the junction does not line up with germline, which may come from a read error. In DNA, the CDR3 is TGTGCCAGCAGCATAGCGCTAGCCAGCACAGATACGCAGTATTTT. Translation: CASSIALASTDTQYF. The rearrangement joins TRBV7-8 to TRBJ2-3, with a possible D match to TRBD2 (5 bases). CDR1 and CDR2 (germline): SGHVS, FQNEAQ. This CDR3 comprises 15 residues.

The gene calls are TRBV5-5 and TRBJ2-1, with 8 positions matching TRBD1. This CDR3 is built from 15 residues. Germline V gene lookup returns CDR1 SGHKS and CDR2 YYEKEE (reference sequence). The trim removed 0 bases at V and 4 bases at J, leaving 3 bases unmatched. CDR3 bases: TGTGCCAGCAGCTTGGGACAGGGGAAATACAATGAGCAGTTCTTC. This translates into CASSLGQGKYNEQFF.

The CDR3 sequence is CASSGAGSEQFF. The CDR3 DNA is TGCGCCAGCAGTGGAGCCGGCAGCGAGCAGTTCTTC. The genes are TRBV10-2 and TRBJ2-1; D remains ambiguous. The CDR3 is 12 amino acids. Germline V gives CDR1 WSHSY, CDR2 SAAADI. The V and J ends lost 4 bases and 10 bases respectively, with 11 bases between them.

There are a few counts of this clonotype. The V gene is TRBV28, the J gene TRBJ2-3; TRBD1 matches 8 bases. Germline lookup yields CDR1 MDHEN and CDR2 SYDVKM. The CDR3 totals 15 residues. With V trimmed by 3 bases and J by 5 bases, 7 bases remained unmatched. The CDR3 region is CASSFSDRDVDTQYF. For the CDR3, the DNA is TGTGCCAGCAGTTTCTCGGACAGGGATGTAGATACGCAGTATTTT.

J is TRBJ1-2 and V is TRBV7-9; the D is unclear. This CDR3 spans 14 amino acids. The germline V gene has CDR1 SEHNR and CDR2 FQNEAQ (reference sequence). V lost 4 bases, J lost 7 bases, and 16 bases lay in between. The CDR3 DNA reads TGTGCCAGCAGCTCCGTCGGCAGTCGAGGTGGCTACACCTTC. Translation gives CASSSVGSRGGYTF.

V gene TRBV20-1 combines with J gene TRBJ2-3, with 8 bases lining up with TRBD1. Germline CDR1 and CDR2: DFQATT and SNEGSKA (reference sequence). The CDR3 covers 13 residues. With 5 bases clipped from V and 0 bases from J, the junction kept 1 base outside the gene matches. The CDR3 region has the DNA TGCAGTGCTGGGGACAGGAGCACAGATACGCAGTATTTT. Translating gives CSAGDRSTDTQYF.

This clonotype was recorded at least ten times. This sequence joins TRBV12-3 or TRBV12-4 and TRBJ2-1; no reliable D call. The CDR3 has 14 residues. The germline V and J ends were trimmed by 3 bases and 4 bases, with 10 bases remaining between them. In DNA, the CDR3 is TGTGCCAGCAGTTTGAACCCCAGTTACAATGAGCAGTTCTTC. Amino acids: CASSLNPSYNEQFF.

The V gene is TRBV7-2, the J gene TRBJ2-1; a weak D match, TRBD2 (6 bases). Germline lookup yields CDR1 SGHTA and CDR2 FQGNSA. CDR3 length: 12 amino acids. The V end was cut by 10 bases, the J end by 6 bases, with 13 bases between. Here the CDR3 DNA reads TGTGCCAATCCGGGAGTGTCCAATGAGCAGTTCTTC. It codes for CANPGVSNEQFF.

This clonotype occurred a few times. This chain joins TRBV20-1 and TRBJ2-3, with 10 positions matching TRBD1. Germline V gene lookup returns CDR1 DFQATT and CDR2 SNEGSKA (reference sequence). Losses at the gene ends were 0 bases for V and 0 bases for J; bases not matched to a gene: 3. There are 16 residues in the CDR3. CDR3 DNA: TGCAGTGCTAGAGACTTGGGACAGGGGAGCACAGATACGCAGTATTTT. It specifies CSARDLGQGSTDTQYF.

V and J are TRBV7-3 and TRBJ2-1; the match to TRBD2 covers 11 bases. J was trimmed by 5 bases and V by 5 bases; bases with no gene match: 11. Germline assignment: CDR1 SGHTA and CDR2 FQGTGA. CDR3 length: 17 amino acids. This CDR3 is CASSTPQASGRNNEQFF. CDR3 coding DNA: TGTGCCAGCAGCACTCCCCAGGCTAGCGGGAGGAACAATGAGCAGTTCTTC.

The chain couples TRBV12-3 or TRBV12-4 to TRBJ2-3; D is possibly TRBD1 (6 bases). The CDR3 consists of 15 residues. Trimming took off 4 bases at V and 6 bases at J, with 17 bases between the two ends. CDR3 in DNA: TGTGCCAGCAGTTGTTCGATTGGTGGGGGCGATACGCAGTATTTT. Translating gives CASSCSIGGGDTQYF.

This clonotype appeared once. The junction departs from the called germline gene at one end, perhaps through a read error. V gene TRBV3-1 combines with J gene TRBJ2-3, with a tentative D call TRBD2 (7 bases). The CDR3 is 16 residues long. Germline V gene lookup returns CDR1 LGHDT and CDR2 YNNKEL (reference sequence). This CDR3 reads CVSSQSAAGATDTQYF. The CDR3 nucleotides read TGTGTCAGCAGCCAAAGTGCGGCGGGGGCCACAGATACGCAGTATTTT.

This clonotype was observed a single time. This chain links TRBV7-2 with TRBJ2-5; 9 bases map to TRBD2. The V segment lost 1 base and the J segment 7 bases; nucleotides outside the gene matches: 7. Germline loops: CDR1 SGHTA, CDR2 FQGNSA. The CDR3 loop spans 15 amino acids. CDR3 DNA sequence: TGTGCCAGCAGCTTAGTGGGCGGGGGGGAAATGACCCAGTACTTC. Protein sequence: CASSLVGGGEMTQYF.

This clonotype appeared a few times. The gene calls are TRBV11-2 and TRBJ2-3; weak D call: TRBD1 (5 bases). The CDR3 is made up of 16 amino acids. The V gene lost 6 bases and the J gene lost 1 base, with 17 bases spanning the gap. In germline, CDR1 is SGHAT, CDR2 FQNNGV. CDR3 bases: TGTGCCAGCAGACTTGGGCCAGGGATGGGCACAGATACGCAGTATTTT. Translation gives CASRLGPGMGTDTQYF.

This clonotype was observed a handful of times. J is TRBJ1-5 and V is TRBV6-1; possibly TRBD1 for D (6 bases). V lost 6 bases and J lost 3, with 12 bases in between. CDR1 and CDR2 (germline): MNHNS, SASEGT. The CDR3 is 14 residues long. The CDR3 here is CASSKGQNNQPQHF. CDR3 bases: TGTGCCAGCAGCAAAGGACAGAACAATCAGCCCCAGCATTTT.

The V and J genes are TRBV9 and TRBJ2-3, with TRBD2 matching over 10 bases. Germline CDR1 and CDR2: SGDLS and YYNGEE. Trimming cost V 2 bases and J 3 bases; bases outside gene matches: 6. The CDR3 runs 16 residues. For the CDR3, the DNA is TGTGCCAGCAGCGTCCGAGCGGGGGGGCCGACAGATACGCAGTATTTT. It encodes CASSVRAGGPTDTQYF.

This clonotype was seen more than once but under ten times. Just one base apart from a much larger clone, this may be a read error. CDR3 DNA: TGTGCCAGCAGCCCGGGACTAGCGGGAAGAGATACGCAGTATTTT. It codes for CASSPGLAGRDTQYF. This chain uses TRBV7-2 with TRBJ2-3, with 13 bases lining up with TRBD2. J lost 5 bases, V lost 5 bases, and 4 bases had no gene match. Germline CDR1 and CDR2: SGHTA and FQGNSA. CDR3 length equals 15 residues.

The chain combines TRBV6-2 or TRBV6-3 with TRBJ2-1, with 12 bases fitting TRBD2. The CDR3 runs to 15 residues. Germline V gives CDR1 MNHEY, CDR2 SVGEGT. J was trimmed by 9 bases and V by 5 bases; bases with no gene match: 8. The CDR3 coding sequence is TGTGCCAGCAGTACCGGACTAGCGGGATATTCTGAGCAGTTCTTC. Translation: CASSTGLAGYSEQFF.